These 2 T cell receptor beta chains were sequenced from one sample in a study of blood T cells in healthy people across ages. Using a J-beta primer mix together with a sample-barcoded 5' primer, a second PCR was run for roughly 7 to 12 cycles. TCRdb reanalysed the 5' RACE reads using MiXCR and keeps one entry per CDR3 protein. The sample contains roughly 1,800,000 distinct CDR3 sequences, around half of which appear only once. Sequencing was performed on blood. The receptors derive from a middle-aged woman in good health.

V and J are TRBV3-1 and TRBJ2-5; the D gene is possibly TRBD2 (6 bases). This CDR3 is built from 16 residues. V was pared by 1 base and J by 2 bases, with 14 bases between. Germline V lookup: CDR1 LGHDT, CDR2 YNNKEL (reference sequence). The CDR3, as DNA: TGTGCCAGCAGCCAAGTCAAGACTAGTAGACAAGAGACCCAGTACTTC. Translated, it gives CASSQVKTSRQETQYF.

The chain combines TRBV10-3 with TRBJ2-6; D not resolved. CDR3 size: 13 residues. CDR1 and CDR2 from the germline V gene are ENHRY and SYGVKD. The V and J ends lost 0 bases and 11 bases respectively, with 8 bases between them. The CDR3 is CAISESPPHVLTF. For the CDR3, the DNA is TGTGCCATCAGTGAGTCTCCACCTCACGTCCTGACTTTC.